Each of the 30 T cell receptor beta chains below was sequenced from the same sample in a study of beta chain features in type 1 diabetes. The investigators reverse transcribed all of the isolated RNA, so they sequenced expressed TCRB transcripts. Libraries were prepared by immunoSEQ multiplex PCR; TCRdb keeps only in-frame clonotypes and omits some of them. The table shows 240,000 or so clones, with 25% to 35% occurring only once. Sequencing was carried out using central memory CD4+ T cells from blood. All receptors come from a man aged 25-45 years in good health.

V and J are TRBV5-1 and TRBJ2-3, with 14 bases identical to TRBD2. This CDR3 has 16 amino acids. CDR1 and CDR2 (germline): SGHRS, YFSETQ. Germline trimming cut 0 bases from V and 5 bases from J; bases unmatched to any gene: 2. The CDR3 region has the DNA TGCGCCAGCAGCTTGGAAGGGACTAGCGGGAGAGATACGCAGTATTTT. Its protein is CASSLEGTSGRDTQYF.

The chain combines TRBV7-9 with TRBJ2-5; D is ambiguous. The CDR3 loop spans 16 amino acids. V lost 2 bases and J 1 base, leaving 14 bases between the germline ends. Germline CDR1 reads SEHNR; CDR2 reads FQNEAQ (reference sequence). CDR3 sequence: CASSLTRPQLQETQYF. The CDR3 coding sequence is TGTGCCAGCAGCTTAACCAGGCCGCAGCTCCAAGAGACCCAGTACTTC. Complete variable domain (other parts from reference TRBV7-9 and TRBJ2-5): DTGVSQNPRHKITKRGQNVTFRCDPISEHNRLYWYRQTLGQGPEFLTYFQNEAQLEKSRLLSDRFSAERPKGSFSTLEIQRTEQGDSAMYLCASSLTRPQLQETQYFGPGTRLLVL.

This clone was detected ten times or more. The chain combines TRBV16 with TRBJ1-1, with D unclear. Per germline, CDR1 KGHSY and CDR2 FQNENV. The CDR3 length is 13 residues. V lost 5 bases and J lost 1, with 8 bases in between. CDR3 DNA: TGTGCCAGCAGCACCACAACGAACACTGAAGCTTTCTTT. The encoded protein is CASSTTTNTEAFF.

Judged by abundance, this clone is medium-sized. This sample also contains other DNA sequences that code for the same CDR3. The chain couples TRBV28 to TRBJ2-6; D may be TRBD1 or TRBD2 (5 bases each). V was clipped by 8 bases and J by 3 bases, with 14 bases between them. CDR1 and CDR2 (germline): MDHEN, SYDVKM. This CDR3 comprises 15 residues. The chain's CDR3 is CASLPEGLGANVLTF. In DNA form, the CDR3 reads TGTGCCAGCCTCCCCGAGGGGCTTGGGGCCAACGTCCTGACTTTC.

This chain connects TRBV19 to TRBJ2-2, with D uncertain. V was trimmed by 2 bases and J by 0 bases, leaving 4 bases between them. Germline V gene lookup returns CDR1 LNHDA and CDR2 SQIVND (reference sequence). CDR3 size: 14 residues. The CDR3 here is CASSINANTGELFF. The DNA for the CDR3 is TGTGCCAGTAGTATAAACGCGAACACCGGGGAGCTGTTTTTT.

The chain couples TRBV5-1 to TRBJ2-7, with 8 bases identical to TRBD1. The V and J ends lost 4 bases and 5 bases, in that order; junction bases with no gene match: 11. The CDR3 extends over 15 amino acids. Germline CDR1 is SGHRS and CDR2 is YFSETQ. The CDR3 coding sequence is TGCGCCAGCAGCCCGGGACAGGCTCATTGGGACGAGCAGTACTTC. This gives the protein CASSPGQAHWDEQYF.

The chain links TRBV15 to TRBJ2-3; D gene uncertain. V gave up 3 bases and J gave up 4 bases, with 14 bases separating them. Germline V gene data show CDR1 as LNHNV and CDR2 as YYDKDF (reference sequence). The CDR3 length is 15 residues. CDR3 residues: CATSSLRSNPDTQYF. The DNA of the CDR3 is TGTGCCACCAGCAGCCTGCGGAGCAATCCAGATACGCAGTATTTT. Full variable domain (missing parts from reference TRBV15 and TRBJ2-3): DAMVIQNPRYQVTQFGKPVTLSCSQTLNHNVMYWYQQKSSQAPKLLFHYYDKDFNNEADTPDNFQSRRPNTSFCFLDIRSPGLGDTAMYLCATSSLRSNPDTQYFGPGTRLTVL.

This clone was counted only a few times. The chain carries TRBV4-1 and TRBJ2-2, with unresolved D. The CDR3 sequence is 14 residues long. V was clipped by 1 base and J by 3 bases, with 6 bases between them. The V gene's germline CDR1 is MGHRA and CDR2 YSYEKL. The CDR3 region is CASSQAYHTGELFF. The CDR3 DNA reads TGCGCCAGCAGCCAAGCTTACCACACCGGGGAGCTGTTTTTT.

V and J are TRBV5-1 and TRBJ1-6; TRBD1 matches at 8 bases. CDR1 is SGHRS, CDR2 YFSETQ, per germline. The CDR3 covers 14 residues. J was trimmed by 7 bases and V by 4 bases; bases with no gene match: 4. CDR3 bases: TGCGCCAGCAGCACGACAGGGGCCAATTCACCCCTCCACTTT. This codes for CASSTTGANSPLHF.

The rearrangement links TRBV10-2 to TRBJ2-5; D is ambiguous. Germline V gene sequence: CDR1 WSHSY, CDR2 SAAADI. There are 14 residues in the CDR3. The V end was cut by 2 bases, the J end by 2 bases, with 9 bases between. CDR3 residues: CASSEVAPQETQYF. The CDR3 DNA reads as TGCGCCAGCAGTGAGGTGGCACCACAAGAGACCCAGTACTTC.

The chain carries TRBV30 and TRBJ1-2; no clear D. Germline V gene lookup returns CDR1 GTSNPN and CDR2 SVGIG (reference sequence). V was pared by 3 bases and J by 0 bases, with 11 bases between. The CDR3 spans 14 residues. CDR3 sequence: CAWSVLRANYGYTF. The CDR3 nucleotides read TGTGCCTGGAGCGTACTTAGGGCTAACTATGGCTACACCTTC.

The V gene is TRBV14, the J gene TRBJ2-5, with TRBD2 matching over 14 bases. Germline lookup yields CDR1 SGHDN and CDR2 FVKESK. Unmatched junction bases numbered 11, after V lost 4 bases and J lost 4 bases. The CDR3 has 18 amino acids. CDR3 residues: CASSRRGTSGRMGETQYF. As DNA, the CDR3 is TGTGCCAGCAGCCGCCGAGGGACTAGCGGGAGAATGGGAGAGACCCAGTACTTC.

The CDR3 sequence: CATSGTGTDTQYF. CDR3 coding DNA: TGTGCCACCAGCGGGACAGGGACAGATACGCAGTATTTT. This chain connects TRBV15 to TRBJ2-3; 9 bases agree with TRBD1. The V and J ends lost 5 bases and 3 bases, in that order; junction bases with no gene match: 0. This CDR3 contains 13 residues. Germline CDR1 and CDR2: LNHNV and YYDKDF (reference sequence).

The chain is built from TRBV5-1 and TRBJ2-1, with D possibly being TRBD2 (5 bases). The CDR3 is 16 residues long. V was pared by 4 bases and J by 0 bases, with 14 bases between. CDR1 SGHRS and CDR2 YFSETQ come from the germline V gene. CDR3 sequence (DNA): TGCGCCAGCAGCCTGAGGGTTCCTAGCTCCTACAATGAGCAGTTCTTC. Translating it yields CASSLRVPSSYNEQFF.

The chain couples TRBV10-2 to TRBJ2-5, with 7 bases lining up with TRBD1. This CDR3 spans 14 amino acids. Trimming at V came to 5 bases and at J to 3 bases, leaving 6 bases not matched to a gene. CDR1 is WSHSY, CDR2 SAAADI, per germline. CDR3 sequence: CASSLVTGEETQYF. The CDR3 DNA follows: TGCGCCAGCAGTCTAGTTACAGGGGAAGAGACCCAGTACTTC.

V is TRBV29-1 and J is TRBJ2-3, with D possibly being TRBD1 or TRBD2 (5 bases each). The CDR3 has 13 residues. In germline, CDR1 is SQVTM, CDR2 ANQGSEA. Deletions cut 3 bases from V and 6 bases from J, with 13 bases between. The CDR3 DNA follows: TGCAGCGTTGAGGGGCCGGGGCATGATACGCAGTATTTT. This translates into CSVEGPGHDTQYF.

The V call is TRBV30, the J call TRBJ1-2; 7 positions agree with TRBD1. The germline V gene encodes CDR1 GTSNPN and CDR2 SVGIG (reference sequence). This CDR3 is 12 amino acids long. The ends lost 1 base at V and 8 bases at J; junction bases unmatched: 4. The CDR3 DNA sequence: TGTGCCTGGAGTGCACAGGGGAGCGGCTACACCTTC. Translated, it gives CAWSAQGSGYTF.

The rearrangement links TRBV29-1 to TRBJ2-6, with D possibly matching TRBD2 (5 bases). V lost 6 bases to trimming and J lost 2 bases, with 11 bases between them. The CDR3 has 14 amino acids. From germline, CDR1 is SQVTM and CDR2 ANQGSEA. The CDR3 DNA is TGCAGCGTCCGTCGGGGAACTGGGGCCAACGTCCTGACTTTC. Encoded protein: CSVRRGTGANVLTF.

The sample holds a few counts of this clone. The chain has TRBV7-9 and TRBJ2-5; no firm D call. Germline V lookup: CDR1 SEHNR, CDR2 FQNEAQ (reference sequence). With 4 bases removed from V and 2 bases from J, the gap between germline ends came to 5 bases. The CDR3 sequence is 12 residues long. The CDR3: CASSWEQETQYF. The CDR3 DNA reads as TGTGCCAGCAGCTGGGAACAAGAGACCCAGTACTTC.

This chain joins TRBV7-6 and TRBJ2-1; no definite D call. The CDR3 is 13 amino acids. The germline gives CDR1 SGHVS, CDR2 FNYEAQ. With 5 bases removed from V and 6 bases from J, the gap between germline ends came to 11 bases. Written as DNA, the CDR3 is TGTGCCAGCAGCCCTCCCCCGTCCAATGAGCAGTTCTTC. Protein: CASSPPPSNEQFF.

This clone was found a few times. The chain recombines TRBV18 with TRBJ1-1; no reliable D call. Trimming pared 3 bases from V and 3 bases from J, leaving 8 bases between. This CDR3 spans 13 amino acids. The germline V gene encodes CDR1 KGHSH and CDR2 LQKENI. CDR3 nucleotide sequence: TGTGCCAGCTCACCGACGGTGGACACTGAAGCTTTCTTT. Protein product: CASSPTVDTEAFF.

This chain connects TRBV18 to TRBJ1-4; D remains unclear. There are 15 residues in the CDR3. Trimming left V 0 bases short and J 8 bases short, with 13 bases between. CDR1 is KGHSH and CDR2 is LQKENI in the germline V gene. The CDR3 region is CASSPPERVGEKLFF. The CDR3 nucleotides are TGTGCCAGCTCACCACCGGAAAGGGTGGGAGAAAAACTGTTTTTT. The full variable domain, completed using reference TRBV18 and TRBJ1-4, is NAGVMQNPRHLVRRRGQEARLRCSPMKGHSHVYWYRQLPEEGLKFMVYLQKENIIDESGMPKERFSAEFPKEGPSILRIQQVVRGDSAAYFCASSPPERVGEKLFFGSGTQLSVL.

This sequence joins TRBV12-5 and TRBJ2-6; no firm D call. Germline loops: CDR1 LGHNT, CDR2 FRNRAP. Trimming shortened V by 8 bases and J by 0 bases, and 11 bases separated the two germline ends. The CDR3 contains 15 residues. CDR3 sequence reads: CASSRASSGANVLTF. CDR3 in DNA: TGTGCTAGTTCCCGGGCCTCCTCTGGGGCCAACGTCCTGACTTTC. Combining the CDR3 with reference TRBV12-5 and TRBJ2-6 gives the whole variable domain DARVTQTPRHKVTEMGQEVTMRCQPILGHNTVFWYRQTMMQGLELLAYFRNRAPLDDSGMPKDRFSAEMPDATLATLKIQPSEPRDSAVYFCASSRASSGANVLTFGAGSRLTVL.

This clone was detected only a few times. The CDR3 protein is CASSALAGGQAETQYF. CDR3 DNA: TGTGCCAGCAGCGCCTTAGCGGGGGGCCAAGCAGAGACCCAGTACTTC. V gene TRBV7-7 combines with J gene TRBJ2-5; 10 nucleotides agree with TRBD2. The CDR3 is 16 residues long. Germline V CDR1 and CDR2: SSHAT, FNYEAQ (reference sequence). Trimming removed 5 bases from V and 4 bases from J; junction bases left unmatched: 10.

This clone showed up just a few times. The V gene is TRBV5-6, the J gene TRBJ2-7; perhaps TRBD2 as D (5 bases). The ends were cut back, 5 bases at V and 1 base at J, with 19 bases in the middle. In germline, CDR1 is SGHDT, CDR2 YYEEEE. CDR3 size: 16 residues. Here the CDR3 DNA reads TGTGCCAGCAGTTTTGGTTCGGGAATCGAGTCCTACGAGCAGTACTTC. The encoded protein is CASSFGSGIESYEQYF.

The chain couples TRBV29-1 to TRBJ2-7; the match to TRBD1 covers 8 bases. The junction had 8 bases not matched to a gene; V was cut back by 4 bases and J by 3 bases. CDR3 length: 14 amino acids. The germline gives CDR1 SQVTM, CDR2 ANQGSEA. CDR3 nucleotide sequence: TGCAGCGTTGTCGGGGACAGGAACAGCTACGAGCAGTACTTC. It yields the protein CSVVGDRNSYEQYF.

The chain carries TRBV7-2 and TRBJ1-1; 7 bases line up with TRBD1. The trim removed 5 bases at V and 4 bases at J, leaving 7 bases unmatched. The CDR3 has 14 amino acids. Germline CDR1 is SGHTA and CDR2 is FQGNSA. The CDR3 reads CASSLRQGTTEAFF. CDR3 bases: TGTGCCAGCAGCCTCCGACAGGGTACCACTGAAGCTTTCTTT.

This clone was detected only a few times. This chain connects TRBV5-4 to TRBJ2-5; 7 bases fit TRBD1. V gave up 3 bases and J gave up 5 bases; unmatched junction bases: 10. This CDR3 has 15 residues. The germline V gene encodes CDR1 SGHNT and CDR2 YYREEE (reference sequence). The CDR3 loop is CASSSQTGSSETQYF. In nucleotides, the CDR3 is TGTGCCAGCAGCTCGCAGACAGGGTCGAGCGAGACCCAGTACTTC.

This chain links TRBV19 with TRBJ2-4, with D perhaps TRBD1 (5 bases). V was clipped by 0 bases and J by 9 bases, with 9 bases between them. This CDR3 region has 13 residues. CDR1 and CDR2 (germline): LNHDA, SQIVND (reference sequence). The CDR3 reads CASSIEGQGIQYF. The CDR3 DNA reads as TGTGCCAGTAGTATAGAGGGCCAGGGCATTCAGTACTTC.

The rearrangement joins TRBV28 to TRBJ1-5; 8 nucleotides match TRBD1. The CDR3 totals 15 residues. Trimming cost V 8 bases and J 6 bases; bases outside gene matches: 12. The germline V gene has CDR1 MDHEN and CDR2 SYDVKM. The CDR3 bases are TGTGCCAGCGGAGAGAGGACAGGGCGAGGTCAGCCCCAGCATTTT. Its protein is CASGERTGRGQPQHF.